Listed below are T cell receptor beta chains from one sample, sequenced in a study of blood T cell repertoires in COVID-19. The table came from immunoSEQ multiplex PCR; TCRdb's copy has only in-frame clones and leaves some out. The sample yields about 210,000 clones, around nine tenths seen once. Sequencing was done on a sample of PBMCs or T cells enriched from blood (not recorded which). All receptors come from a man aged 30 to 45 in a cohort exposed to, infected with or recovered from COVID-19 (not recorded which). CDR3s include the opening cysteine and the closing phenylalanine or tryptophan. D genes are given only for firm matches. Rows may omit the clone size; those that give it use once, few, many or a size class.

D	V	size	J	CDR3	DNA
NA	TRBV11-2	NA	TRBJ1-5	CASSPGQSLYSNQPQHF	TGTGCCAGCAGCCCCGGACAGTCTCTTTATAGCAATCAGCCCCAGCATTTT
NA	TRBV5-1	NA	TRBJ2-2	CASSSAGAGELFF	TGCGCCAGCAGCTCGGCCGGGGCCGGGGAGCTGTTTTTT
TRBD2	TRBV19	NA	TRBJ2-4	CASSIWEGGRDIQYF	TGTGCCAGTAGTATTTGGGAAGGCGGGAGGGACATTCAGTACTTC
NA	TRBV3-1/TRBV3-2	few	TRBJ2-1	CASSPRSADIYNEQFF	TGTGCCAGCAGCCCACGTTCAGCGGATATCTACAATGAGCAGTTCTTC
NA	TRBV7-9	NA	TRBJ2-5	CASSTQGGAVQETQYF	TGTGCCAGCAGCACCCAGGGCGGGGCAGTCCAAGAGACCCAGTACTTC
TRBD2	TRBV27	NA	TRBJ2-5	CASKGGRVETQYF	TGTGCCAGCAAGGGCGGGAGGGTAGAGACCCAGTACTTC
TRBD1	TRBV25-1	NA	TRBJ2-7	CASSFGTEAYEQYF	TGTGCCAGCAGTTTTGGGACAGAAGCCTACGAGCAGTACTTC
TRBD2	TRBV11-2	NA	TRBJ2-7	CASSLDGTSFVSYEQYF	TGTGCCAGCAGCTTAGATGGGACTAGCTTTGTATCCTACGAGCAGTACTTC
NA	TRBV27	NA	TRBJ1-2	CASSIGSQVYGYTF	TGTGCCAGCAGCATCGGGAGCCAGGTCTATGGCTACACCTTC
TRBD1	TRBV4-1	NA	TRBJ2-3	CASSRMTGTGSTDTQYF	TGCGCCAGCAGCCGGATGACCGGGACAGGAAGCACAGATACGCAGTATTTT
TRBD1	TRBV9	NA	TRBJ2-1	CASSLRDRHEQFF	TGTGCCAGCAGCCTTCGGGACAGACATGAGCAGTTCTTC
NA	TRBV2	NA	TRBJ2-5	CASSVRKRETQYF	TGTGCCAGCAGTGTCAGAAAAAGAGAGACCCAGTACTTC
NA	TRBV27	NA	TRBJ2-7	CASSQGTGWDEQYF	TGTGCCAGCAGCCAAGGGACTGGCTGGGACGAGCAGTACTTC
TRBD1	TRBV5-8	NA	TRBJ2-1	CASSSLLGTGGNNEQFF	TGTGCCAGCAGCTCCTTGCTTGGGACAGGGGGAAACAATGAGCAGTTCTTC
TRBD1	TRBV27	NA	TRBJ2-5	CASRRTGSGQETQYF	TGTGCCAGCAGGCGGACAGGTTCGGGGCAGGAGACCCAGTACTTC
TRBD2	TRBV4-2	NA	TRBJ2-7	CASSQVPGGGYEQYF	TGTGCCAGCAGCCAAGTGCCTGGGGGGGGGTACGAGCAGTACTTC
NA	TRBV7-7	NA	TRBJ2-2	CASSPGGSGLGELFF	TGTGCTAGCAGCCCAGGGGGAAGCGGGCTCGGGGAGCTGTTTTTT